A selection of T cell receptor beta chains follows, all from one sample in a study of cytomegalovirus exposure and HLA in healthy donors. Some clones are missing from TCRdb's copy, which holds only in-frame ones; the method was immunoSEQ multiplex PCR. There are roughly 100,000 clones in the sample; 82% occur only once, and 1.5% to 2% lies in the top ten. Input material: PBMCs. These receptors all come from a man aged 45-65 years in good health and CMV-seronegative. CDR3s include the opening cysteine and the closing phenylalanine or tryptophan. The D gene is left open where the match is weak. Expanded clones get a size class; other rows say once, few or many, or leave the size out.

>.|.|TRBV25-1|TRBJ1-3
CASSVLSGNTIYF
TGTGCCAGCAGTGTTCTCTCTGGAAACACCATATATTTT
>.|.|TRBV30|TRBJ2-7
CAWSDSVGSYEQYF
TGTGCCTGGAGTGATAGCGTTGGGTCCTACGAGCAGTACTTC
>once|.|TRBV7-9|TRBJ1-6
CASSPTIRQGFNSPLHF
TGTGCCAGCAGCCCCACCATTAGGCAGGGTTTCAATTCACCCCTCCACTTT
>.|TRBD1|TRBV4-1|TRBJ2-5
CASSQDRGGAVETQYF
TGCGCCAGCAGCCAAGATAGAGGGGGCGCTGTGGAGACCCAGTACTTC
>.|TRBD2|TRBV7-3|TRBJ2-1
CASSSAGGQFEQFF
TGTGCCAGCAGCTCTGCGGGGGGGCAATTTGAGCAGTTCTTC
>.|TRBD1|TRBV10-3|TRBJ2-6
CAIRDRRSGANVLTF
TGTGCCATCCGGGACAGGCGCTCTGGGGCCAACGTCCTGACTTTC
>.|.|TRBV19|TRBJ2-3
CASSVLGGLGTDTQYF
TGTGCCAGTAGTGTTTTGGGGGGGCTCGGCACAGATACGCAGTATTTT
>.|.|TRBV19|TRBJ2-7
CASSHRRGDDGEQYF
TGTGCCAGTAGCCACCGCAGGGGGGACGATGGCGAGCAGTACTTC
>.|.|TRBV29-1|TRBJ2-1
CSVEAQGPSSYNEQFF
TGCAGCGTTGAGGCCCAGGGCCCTAGCTCCTACAATGAGCAGTTCTTC
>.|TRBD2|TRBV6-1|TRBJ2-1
CASSTSGGASEQFF
TGTGCCAGCAGCACTAGCGGGGGGGCCAGTGAGCAGTTCTTC
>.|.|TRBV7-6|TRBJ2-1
CASSLGGLGNEQFF
TGTGCCAGCAGCTTAGGCGGGCTAGGCAATGAGCAGTTCTTC
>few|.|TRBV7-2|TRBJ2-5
CACIRGMARQETQYF
TGTGCTTGCATTCGTGGCATGGCCCGACAAGAGACCCAGTACTTC
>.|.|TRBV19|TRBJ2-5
CASSIPGGGMQETQYF
TGTGCCAGTAGTATCCCCGGGGGTGGCATGCAAGAGACCCAGTACTTC
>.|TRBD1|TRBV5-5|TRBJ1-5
CASSLTGVGQPQHF
TGTGCCAGCAGCTTGACAGGGGTCGGTCAGCCCCAGCATTTT
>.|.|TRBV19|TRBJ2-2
CASSTDGDTGELFF
TGTGCCAGTAGTACTGACGGGGACACCGGGGAGCTGTTTTTT
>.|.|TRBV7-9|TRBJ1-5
CASSLWPGDQPQHF
TGTGCCAGCAGCTTGTGGCCGGGTGATCAGCCCCAGCATTTT
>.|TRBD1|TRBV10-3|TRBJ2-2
CASHRDSTGELFF
TGTGCCTCTCACAGGGACAGCACCGGGGAGCTGTTTTTT
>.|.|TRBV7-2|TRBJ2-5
CASGFRRGETQYF
TGTGCCAGCGGGTTCCGAAGAGGGGAGACCCAGTACTTC
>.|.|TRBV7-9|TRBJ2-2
CASSLEQGNTGELFF
TGTGCCAGCAGCTTAGAACAGGGAAACACCGGGGAGCTGTTTTTT
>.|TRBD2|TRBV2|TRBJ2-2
CASEGTRYTGELFF
TGTGCCAGCGAAGGGACTAGGTACACCGGGGAGCTGTTTTTT
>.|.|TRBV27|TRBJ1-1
CASSQQGTEAFF
TGTGCCAGCAGCCAACAGGGCACTGAAGCTTTCTTT
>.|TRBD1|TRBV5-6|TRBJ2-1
CASSEGTGARSYNEQFF
TGTGCCAGCAGCGAGGGTACAGGGGCGCGCTCCTACAATGAGCAGTTCTTC
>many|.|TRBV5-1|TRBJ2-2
CASSPFEGRTGELFF
TGCGCCAGCAGCCCTTTCGAGGGCCGGACCGGGGAGCTGTTTTTT
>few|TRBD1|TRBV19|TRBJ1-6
CAGGTGDDYSPLHF
TGTGCCGGAGGGACAGGGGACGACTATTCACCCCTCCACTTT
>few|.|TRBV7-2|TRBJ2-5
CASSWDTQETQYF
TGTGCCAGCAGCTGGGACACCCAAGAGACCCAGTACTTC
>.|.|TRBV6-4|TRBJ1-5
CASSVERGQPQHF
TGTGCCAGCAGTGTGGAGCGCGGTCAGCCCCAGCATTTT